This is a list of T cell receptor beta chains from one sample in a study of T cells after yellow fever vaccination. One entry per CDR3 protein results from TCRdb running MiXCR on the 5' RACE reads. The profile covers a few hundred thousand distinct CDR3 sequences, with under 15% appearing a single time and 3.2% taken by the ten largest. Sequencing used CD4+ T cells sorted from PBMCs, obtained 15 days after the yellow fever booster vaccination. The receptors shown here come from a man aged 18 to 35 who received the YFV17D yellow fever vaccine. The CDR3 runs from the conserved cysteine through the conserved F or W. The D gene is left open where the match is weak. Some rows mark clone size as missing; the rest say once, few, many or name a class of expanded clone.

d_call,j_call,v_call,clone_size,cdr3_nt,cdr3_aa
-,TRBJ2-5,TRBV7-6,few,TGTGCCAGCAGCTTATTCGCGGGGCTCCAAGAGACCCAGTACTTC,CASSLFAGLQETQYF
-,TRBJ2-7,TRBV7-2,few,TGTGCCAGCAGCTTGGAGTGGAGGTACGAGCAGTACTTC,CASSLEWRYEQYF
TRBD1,TRBJ2-7,TRBV11-2,-,TGTGCCAGCAGCTTAAGGCTAAGTTCCTTTTTAGGGACAGGGTACTACGAGCAGTACTTC,CASSLRLSSFLGTGYYEQYF
-,TRBJ2-1,TRBV10-3,few,TGTGCCTACGGGGACGGCTACAATGAGCAGTTCTTC,CAYGDGYNEQFF
TRBD2,TRBJ2-3,TRBV12-3/TRBV12-4,few,TGTGCCAGCAGTCAGCGGGGGCTAGCGGGGGGGGATACGCAGTATTTT,CASSQRGLAGGDTQYF
TRBD1,TRBJ1-6,TRBV14,many,TGTGCCAGCAGCCCCCTGGACAGGGGAAATAATTCACCCCTCCACTTT,CASSPLDRGNNSPLHF
-,TRBJ1-6,TRBV5-1,-,TGCGCCAGCAGCCTAAACCGGGATACGTATCCTTCACCCCTCCACTTT,CASSLNRDTYPSPLHF
TRBD2,TRBJ2-1,TRBV4-1,few,TGCGCCAGCAGCCCCCGAGCGGGGGGGCCGAATTTGGGGCAGTTCTTC,CASSPRAGGPNLGQFF
-,TRBJ1-2,TRBV10-3,few,TGTGCCTCGAGGCAGACCGACTTCTATGGCTACACCTTC,CASRQTDFYGYTF
-,TRBJ2-3,TRBV7-2,-,TGTGCCAGCAGCTTAGAATCTAGCGCCACAGATACGCAGTATTTT,CASSLESSATDTQYF
-,TRBJ2-6,TRBV24-1,few,TGTGCCACCTCGTCGGGAGTGGCTGGGGCCAACGTCCTGACTTTC,CATSSGVAGANVLTF
TRBD1,TRBJ2-1,TRBV7-9,few,TGTGCCAGCAGCTTACAGGGGGCCTACAATGAGCAGTTCTTC,CASSLQGAYNEQFF